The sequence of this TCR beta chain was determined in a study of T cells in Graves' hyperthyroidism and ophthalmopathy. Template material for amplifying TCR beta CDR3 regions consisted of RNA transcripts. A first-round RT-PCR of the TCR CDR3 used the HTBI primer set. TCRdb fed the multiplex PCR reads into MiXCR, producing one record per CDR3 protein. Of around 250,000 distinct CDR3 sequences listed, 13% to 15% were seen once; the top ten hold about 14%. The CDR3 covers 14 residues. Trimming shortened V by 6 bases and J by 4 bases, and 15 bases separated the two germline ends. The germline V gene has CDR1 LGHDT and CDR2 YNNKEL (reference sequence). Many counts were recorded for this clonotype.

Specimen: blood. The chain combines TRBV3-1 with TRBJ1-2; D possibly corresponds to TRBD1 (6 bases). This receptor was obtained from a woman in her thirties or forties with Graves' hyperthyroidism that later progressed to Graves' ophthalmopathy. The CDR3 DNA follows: TGTGCCAGCAGTCCTGGGGGCGGGGCCTATGGCTACACCTTC. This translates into CASSPGGGAYGYTF.